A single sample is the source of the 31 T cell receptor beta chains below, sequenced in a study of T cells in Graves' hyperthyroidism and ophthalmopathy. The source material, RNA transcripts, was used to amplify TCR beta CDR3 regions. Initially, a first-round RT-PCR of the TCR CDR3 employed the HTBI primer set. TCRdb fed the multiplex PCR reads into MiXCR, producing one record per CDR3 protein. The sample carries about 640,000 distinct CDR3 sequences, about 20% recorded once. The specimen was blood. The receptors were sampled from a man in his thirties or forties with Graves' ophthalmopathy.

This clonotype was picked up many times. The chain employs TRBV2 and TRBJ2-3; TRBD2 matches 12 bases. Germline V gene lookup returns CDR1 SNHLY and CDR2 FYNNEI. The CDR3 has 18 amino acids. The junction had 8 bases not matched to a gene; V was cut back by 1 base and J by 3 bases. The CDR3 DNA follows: TGTGCCAGCAGTGAAGTACTAGGACTAGCGGGAAATACAGATACGCAGTATTTT. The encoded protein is CASSEVLGLAGNTDTQYF.

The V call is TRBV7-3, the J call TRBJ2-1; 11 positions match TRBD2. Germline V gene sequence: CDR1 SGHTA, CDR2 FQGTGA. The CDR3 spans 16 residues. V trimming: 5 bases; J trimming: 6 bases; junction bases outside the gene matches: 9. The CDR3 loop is CASSPYLAGGPNEQFF. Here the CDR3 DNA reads TGTGCCAGCAGCCCCTACCTAGCGGGAGGTCCCAATGAGCAGTTCTTC. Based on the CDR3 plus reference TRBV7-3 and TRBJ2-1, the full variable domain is GAGVSQTPSNKVTEKGKYVELRCDPISGHTALYWYRQSLGQGPEFLIYFQGTGAADDSGLPNDRFFAVRPEGSVSTLKIQRTERGDSAVYLCASSPYLAGGPNEQFFGPGTRLTVL.

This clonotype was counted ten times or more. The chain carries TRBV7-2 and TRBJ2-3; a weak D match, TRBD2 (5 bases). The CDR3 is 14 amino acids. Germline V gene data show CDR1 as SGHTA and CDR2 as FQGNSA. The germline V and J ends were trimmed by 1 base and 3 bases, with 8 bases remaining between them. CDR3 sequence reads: CASSLDSGTDTQYF. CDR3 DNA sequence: TGTGCCAGCAGCTTAGACAGCGGTACAGATACGCAGTATTTT. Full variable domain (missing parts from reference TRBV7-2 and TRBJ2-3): GAGVSQSPSNKVTEKGKDVELRCDPISGHTALYWYRQSLGQGLEFLIYFQGNSAPDKSGLPSDRFSAERTGGSVSTLTIQRTQQEDSAVYLCASSLDSGTDTQYFGPGTRLTVL.

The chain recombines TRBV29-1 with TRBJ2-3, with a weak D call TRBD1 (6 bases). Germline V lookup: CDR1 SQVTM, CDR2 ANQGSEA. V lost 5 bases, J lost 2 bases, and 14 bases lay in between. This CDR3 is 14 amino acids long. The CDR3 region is CSVPGQLYTDTQYF. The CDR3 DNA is TGCAGCGTTCCTGGACAGCTCTACACAGATACGCAGTATTTT.

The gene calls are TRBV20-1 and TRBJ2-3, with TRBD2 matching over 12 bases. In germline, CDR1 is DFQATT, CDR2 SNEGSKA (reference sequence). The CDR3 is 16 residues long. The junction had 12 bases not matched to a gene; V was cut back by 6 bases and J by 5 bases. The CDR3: CSAPYWTSGMVDTQYF. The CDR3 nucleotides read TGCAGTGCCCCGTATTGGACTAGCGGGATGGTAGATACGCAGTATTTT.

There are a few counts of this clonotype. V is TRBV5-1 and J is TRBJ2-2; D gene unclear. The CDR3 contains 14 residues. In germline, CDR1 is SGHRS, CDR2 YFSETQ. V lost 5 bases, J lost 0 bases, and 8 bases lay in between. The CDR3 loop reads CASSRWTNTGELFF. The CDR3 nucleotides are TGCGCCAGCAGTCGGTGGACGAACACCGGGGAGCTGTTTTTT.

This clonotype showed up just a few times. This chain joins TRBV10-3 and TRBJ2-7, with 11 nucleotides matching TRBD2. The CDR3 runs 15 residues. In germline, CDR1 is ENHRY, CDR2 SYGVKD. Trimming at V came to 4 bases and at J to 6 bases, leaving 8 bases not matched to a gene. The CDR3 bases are TGTGCCATCAGTGGGGTACTAGCGGGAGCGGTCGAGCAGTACTTC. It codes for CAISGVLAGAVEQYF.

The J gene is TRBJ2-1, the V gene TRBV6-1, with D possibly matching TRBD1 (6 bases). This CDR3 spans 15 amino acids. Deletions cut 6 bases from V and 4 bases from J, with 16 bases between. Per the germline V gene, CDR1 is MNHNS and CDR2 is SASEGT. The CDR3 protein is CASRARQVGYNEQFF. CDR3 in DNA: TGTGCCAGCAGGGCCCGACAGGTGGGTTACAATGAGCAGTTCTTC.

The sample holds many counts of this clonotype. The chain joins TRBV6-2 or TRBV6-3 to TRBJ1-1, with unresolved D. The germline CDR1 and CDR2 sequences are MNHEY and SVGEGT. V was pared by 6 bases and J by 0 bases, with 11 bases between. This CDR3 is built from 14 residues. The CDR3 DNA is TGTGCCAGCAGCGCGGCAGGTTTGAACACTGAAGCTTTCTTT. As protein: CASSAAGLNTEAFF.

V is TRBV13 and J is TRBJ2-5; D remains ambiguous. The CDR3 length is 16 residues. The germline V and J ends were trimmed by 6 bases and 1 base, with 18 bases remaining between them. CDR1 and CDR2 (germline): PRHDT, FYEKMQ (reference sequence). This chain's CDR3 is CASSGRASTRQETQYF. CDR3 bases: TGTGCCAGCAGTGGTAGGGCCTCGACCCGCCAAGAGACCCAGTACTTC. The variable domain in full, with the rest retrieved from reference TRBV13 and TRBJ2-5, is AAGVIQSPRHLIKEKRETATLKCYPIPRHDTVYWYQQGPGQDPQFLISFYEKMQSDKGSIPDRFSAQQFSDYHSELNMSSLELGDSALYFCASSGRASTRQETQYFGPGTRLLVL.

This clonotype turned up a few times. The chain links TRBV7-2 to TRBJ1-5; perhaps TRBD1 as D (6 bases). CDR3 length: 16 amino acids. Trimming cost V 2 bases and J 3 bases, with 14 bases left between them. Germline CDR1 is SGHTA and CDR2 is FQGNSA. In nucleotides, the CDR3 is TGTGCCAGCAGCTTATATTTTAGGGGGGCCAATCAGCCCCAGCATTTT. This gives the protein CASSLYFRGANQPQHF.

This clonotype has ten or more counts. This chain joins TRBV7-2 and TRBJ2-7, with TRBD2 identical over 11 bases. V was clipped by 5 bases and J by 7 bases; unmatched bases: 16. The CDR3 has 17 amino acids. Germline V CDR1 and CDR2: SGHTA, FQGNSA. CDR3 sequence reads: CASSPGAPTSGKGEQYF. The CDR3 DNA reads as TGTGCCAGCAGCCCTGGGGCTCCGACTAGCGGGAAGGGGGAGCAGTACTTC.

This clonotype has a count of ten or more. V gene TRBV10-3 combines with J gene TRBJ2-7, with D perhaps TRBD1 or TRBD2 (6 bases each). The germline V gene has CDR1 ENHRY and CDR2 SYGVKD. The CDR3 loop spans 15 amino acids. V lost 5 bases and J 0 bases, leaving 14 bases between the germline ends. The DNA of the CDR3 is TGTGCCATCAGTCCAGGAGGGGGGAGCTCCTACGAGCAGTACTTC. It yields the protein CAISPGGGSSYEQYF.

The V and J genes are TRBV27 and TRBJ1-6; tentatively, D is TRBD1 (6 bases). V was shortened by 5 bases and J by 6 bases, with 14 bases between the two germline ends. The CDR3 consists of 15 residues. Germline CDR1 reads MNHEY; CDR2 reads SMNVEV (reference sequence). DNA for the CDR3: TGTGCCAGCAGTCCAGTCGGGGGGGCTAATTCACCCCTCCACTTT. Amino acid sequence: CASSPVGGANSPLHF.

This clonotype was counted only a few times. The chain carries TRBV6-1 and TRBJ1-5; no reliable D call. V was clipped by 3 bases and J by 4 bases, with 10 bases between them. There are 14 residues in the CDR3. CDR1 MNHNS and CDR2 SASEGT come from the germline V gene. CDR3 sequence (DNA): TGTGCCAGCAGTGAGGTGTCGGTGAATCAGCCCCAGCATTTT. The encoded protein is CASSEVSVNQPQHF.

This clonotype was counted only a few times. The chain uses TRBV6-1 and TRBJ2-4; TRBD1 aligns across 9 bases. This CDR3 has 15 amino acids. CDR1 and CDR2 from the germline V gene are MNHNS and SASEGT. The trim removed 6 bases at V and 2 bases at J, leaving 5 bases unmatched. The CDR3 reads CASRRDRETKNIQYF. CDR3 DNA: TGTGCCAGCAGAAGGGACAGGGAAACCAAAAACATTCAGTACTTC.

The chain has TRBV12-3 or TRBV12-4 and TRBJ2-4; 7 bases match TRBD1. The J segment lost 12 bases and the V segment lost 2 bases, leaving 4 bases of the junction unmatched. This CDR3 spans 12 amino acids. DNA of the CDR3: TGTGCCAGCAGTTTAAAAGGGACAGCTCAGTACTTC. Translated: CASSLKGTAQYF.

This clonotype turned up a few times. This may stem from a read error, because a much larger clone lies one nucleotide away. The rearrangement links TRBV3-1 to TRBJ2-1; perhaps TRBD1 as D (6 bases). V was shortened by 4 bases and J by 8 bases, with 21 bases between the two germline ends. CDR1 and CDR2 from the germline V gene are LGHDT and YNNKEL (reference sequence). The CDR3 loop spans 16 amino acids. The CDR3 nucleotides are TGTGCCAGCAGCCGCTGGGGTCCGGGACATAACGATGAGCAGTTCTTC. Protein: CASSRWGPGHNDEQFF.

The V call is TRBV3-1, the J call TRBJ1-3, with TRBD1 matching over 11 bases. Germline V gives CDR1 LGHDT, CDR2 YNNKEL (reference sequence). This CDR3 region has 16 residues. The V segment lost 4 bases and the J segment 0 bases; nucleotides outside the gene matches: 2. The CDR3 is CASSLGTGGSGNTIYF. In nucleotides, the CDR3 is TGTGCCAGCAGCCTAGGGACAGGGGGCTCTGGAAACACCATATATTTT.

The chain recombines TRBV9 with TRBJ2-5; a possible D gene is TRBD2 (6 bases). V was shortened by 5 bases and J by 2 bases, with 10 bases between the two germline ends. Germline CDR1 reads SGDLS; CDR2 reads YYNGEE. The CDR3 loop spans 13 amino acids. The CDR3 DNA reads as TGTGCCAGCAGTGGGACTCCTCAAGAGACCCAGTACTTC. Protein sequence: CASSGTPQETQYF.

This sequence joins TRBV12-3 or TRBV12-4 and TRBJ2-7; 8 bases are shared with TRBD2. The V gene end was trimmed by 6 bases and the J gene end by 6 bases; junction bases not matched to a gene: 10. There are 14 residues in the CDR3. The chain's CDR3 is CASRLGGGELEQYF. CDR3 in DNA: TGTGCCAGCAGACTCGGGGGGGGGGAGCTCGAGCAGTACTTC.

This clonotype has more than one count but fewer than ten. In DNA form, the CDR3 reads TGCGCCAGCAGCCAAGTCCTCAGCGATGGCTACACCTTC. This gives the protein CASSQVLSDGYTF. This chain links TRBV4-1 with TRBJ1-2; D not resolved. Germline V gene data show CDR1 as MGHRA and CDR2 as YSYEKL. The V end was cut by 1 base, the J end by 6 bases, with 9 bases between. The length of the CDR3 is 13 residues.

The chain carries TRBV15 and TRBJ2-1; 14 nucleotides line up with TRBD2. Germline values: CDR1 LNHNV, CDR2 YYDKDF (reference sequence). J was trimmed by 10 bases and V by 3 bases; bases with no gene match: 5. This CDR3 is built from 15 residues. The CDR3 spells CATSSEGTSGSEQFF. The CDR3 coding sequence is TGTGCCACCAGCAGCGAAGGGACTAGCGGGAGCGAGCAGTTCTTC.

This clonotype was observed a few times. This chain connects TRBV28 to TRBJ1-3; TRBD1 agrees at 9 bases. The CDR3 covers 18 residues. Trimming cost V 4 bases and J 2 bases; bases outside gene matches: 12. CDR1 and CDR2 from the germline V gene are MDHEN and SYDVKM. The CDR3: CASSSFRDRVGPGNTIYF. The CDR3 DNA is TGTGCCAGCAGTTCCTTCCGGGACAGGGTTGGTCCTGGAAACACCATATATTTT.

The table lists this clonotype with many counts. DNA for the CDR3: TGTGCCAGCAGCCCCTGGGCTGCGAACACCGGGGAGCTGTTTTTT. It is translated as CASSPWAANTGELFF. The rearrangement uses TRBV7-2 and TRBJ2-2; D is ambiguous. The CDR3 has 15 residues. Germline CDR1 reads SGHTA; CDR2 reads FQGNSA. Trimming removed 5 bases from V and 0 bases from J, with 10 bases in between.

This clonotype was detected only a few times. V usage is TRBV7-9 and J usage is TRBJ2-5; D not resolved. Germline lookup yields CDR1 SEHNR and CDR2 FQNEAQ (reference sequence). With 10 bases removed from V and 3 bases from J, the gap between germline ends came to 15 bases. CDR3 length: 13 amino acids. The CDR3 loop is CAILGFTKETQYF. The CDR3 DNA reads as TGTGCCATCCTGGGATTTACTAAAGAGACCCAGTACTTC. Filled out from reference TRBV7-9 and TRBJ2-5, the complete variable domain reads DTGVSQNPRHKITKRGQNVTFRCDPISEHNRLYWYRQTLGQGPEFLTYFQNEAQLEKSRLLSDRFSAERPKGSFSTLEIQRTEQGDSAMYLCAILGFTKETQYFGPGTRLLVL.

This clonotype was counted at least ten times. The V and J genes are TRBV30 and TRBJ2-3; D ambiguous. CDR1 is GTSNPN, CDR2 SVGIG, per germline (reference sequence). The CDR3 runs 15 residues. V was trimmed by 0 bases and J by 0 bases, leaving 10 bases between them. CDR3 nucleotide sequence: TGTGCCTGGAGTGTACTCGGTGCTAGCACAGATACGCAGTATTTT. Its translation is CAWSVLGASTDTQYF.

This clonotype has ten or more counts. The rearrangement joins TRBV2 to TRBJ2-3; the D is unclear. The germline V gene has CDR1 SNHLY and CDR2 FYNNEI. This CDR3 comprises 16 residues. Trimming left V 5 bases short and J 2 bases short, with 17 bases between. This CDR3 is CASSHRPGRFTDTQYF. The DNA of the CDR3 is TGTGCCAGCAGTCATAGGCCAGGCCGCTTCACAGATACGCAGTATTTT.

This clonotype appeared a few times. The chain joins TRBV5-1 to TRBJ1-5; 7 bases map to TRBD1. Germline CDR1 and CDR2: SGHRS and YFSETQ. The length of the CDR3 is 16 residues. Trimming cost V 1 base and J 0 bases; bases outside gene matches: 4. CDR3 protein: CASSLLGGSSNQPQHF. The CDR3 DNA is TGCGCCAGCAGCTTGTTAGGGGGCAGTAGCAATCAGCCCCAGCATTTT.

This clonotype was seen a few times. CDR3 DNA sequence: TGTGCCAGCAGCCAATATGGGCCTGAAGCTTTCTTT. Protein sequence: CASSQYGPEAFF. This chain joins TRBV16 and TRBJ1-1; D is unclear. The CDR3 spans 12 residues. CDR1 is KGHSY and CDR2 is FQNENV in the germline V gene. Between the trimmed V and J ends, which lost 1 base and 6 bases, there was a span of 6 bases.

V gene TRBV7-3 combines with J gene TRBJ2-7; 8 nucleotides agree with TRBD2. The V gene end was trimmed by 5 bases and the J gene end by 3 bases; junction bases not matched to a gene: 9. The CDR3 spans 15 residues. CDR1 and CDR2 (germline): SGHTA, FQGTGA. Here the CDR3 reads CASSPRGRNYYEQYF. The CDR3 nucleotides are TGTGCCAGCAGCCCCCGCGGGAGGAATTACTACGAGCAGTACTTC.